The sequence of this T cell receptor beta chain was determined in a study of CD8+ T cells in alopecia areata. In five patients, CD4+ T cells were split by CD25+CD127- sorting. The CDR3 consists of 15 residues. The V gene lost 8 bases and the J gene lost 4 bases, with 20 bases spanning the gap. The V gene's germline CDR1 is ENHRY and CDR2 SYGVKD. Extracted RNA was reverse transcribed into cDNA, the sequencing template. Method: immunoSEQ multiplex PCR; TCRdb's copy keeps in-frame clones and lacks some. The sample records under 40,000 clones, roughly 53% being singletons. In its sample, this clone was seen a few times.

This chain uses TRBV10-3 with TRBJ1-2; D unresolved. The sequenced sample was CD4+ Tregs sorted from blood. This TCR came from a human donor with alopecia areata. The CDR3 sequence: CAIGSWEAIPYGYTF. The CDR3 DNA is TGTGCCATCGGGTCCTGGGAAGCTATCCCCTATGGCTACACCTTC.